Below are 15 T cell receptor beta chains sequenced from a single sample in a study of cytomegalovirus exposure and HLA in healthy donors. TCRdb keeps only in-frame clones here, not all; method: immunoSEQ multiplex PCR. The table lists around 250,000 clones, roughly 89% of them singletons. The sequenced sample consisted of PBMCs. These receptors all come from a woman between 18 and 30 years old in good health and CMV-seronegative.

CDR3 region: CASSGERGYEQYV. DNA for the CDR3: TGCGCCAGCAGCGGGGAACGGGGATACGAGCAGTACGTC. V and J are TRBV23-1 and TRBJ2-7; D possibly corresponds to TRBD2 (5 bases). TRBV23-1 is identified as an open reading frame with a role that is uncertain. The CDR3 runs 13 residues. V lost 6 bases to trimming and J lost 4 bases, with 13 bases between them.

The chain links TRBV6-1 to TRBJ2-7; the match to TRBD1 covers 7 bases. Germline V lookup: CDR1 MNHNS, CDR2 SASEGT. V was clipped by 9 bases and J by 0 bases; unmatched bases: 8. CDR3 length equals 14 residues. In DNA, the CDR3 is TGTGCCAGACCCGGACAGGTCAGCTCCTACGAGCAGTACGTC. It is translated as CARPGQVSSYEQYV.

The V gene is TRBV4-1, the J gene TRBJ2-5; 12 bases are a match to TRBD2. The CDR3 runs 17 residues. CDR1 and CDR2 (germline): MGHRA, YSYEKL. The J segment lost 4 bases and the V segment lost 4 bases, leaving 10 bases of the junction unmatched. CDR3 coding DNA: TGCGCCAGCAGCCCGTCTCCACTAGCGGGGGGACCAGAGACCCAGTACTTC. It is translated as CASSPSPLAGGPETQYF.

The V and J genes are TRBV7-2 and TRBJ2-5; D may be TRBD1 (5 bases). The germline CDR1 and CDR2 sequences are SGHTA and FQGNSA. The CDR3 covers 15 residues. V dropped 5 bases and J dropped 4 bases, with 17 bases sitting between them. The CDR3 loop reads CASSQNPQGRETQYF. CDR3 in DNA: TGTGCCAGCAGCCAAAATCCGCAGGGAAGAGAGACCCAGTACTTC.

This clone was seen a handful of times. The CDR3 DNA is TGTGCCAGCAGCTTAGTGGCAGGTTATAGCAATCAGCCCCAGCATTTT. Protein: CASSLVAGYSNQPQHF. The gene calls are TRBV7-2 and TRBJ1-5; D uncertain. V shed 1 base and J shed 0 bases, with 10 bases lying between them. This CDR3 has 16 amino acids. Germline V gives CDR1 SGHTA, CDR2 FQGNSA.

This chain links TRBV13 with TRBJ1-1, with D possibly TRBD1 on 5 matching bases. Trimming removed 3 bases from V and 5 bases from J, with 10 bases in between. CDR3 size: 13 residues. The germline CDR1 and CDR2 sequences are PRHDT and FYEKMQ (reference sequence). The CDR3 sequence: CASSFRVQTEAFF. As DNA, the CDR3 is TGTGCCAGCAGCTTCAGGGTTCAGACTGAAGCTTTCTTT.

This CDR3 reads CATPRQDPSYEQYV. CDR3 DNA sequence: TGTGCAACCCCGCGACAGGATCCTTCCTACGAGCAGTACGTC. The chain employs TRBV12-2 and TRBJ2-7; the table's D call TRBD1 went unverified against the DNA. TRBV12-2 is a pseudogene locus. The CDR3 spans 14 residues.

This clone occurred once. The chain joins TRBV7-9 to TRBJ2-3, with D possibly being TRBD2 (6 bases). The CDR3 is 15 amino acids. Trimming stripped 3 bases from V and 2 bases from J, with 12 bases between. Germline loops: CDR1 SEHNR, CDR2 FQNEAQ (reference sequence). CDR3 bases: TGTGCCAGCAGCTTCTTCGCGCGGGACACAGATACGCAGTATTTT. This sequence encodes CASSFFARDTDTQYF.

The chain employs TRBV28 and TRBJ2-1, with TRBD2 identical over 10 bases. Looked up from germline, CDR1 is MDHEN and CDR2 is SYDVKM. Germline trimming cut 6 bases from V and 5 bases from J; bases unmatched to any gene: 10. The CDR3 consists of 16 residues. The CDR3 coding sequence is TGTGCCAGCAGCACCTTGGGGCTAGCGGGGGACAATGAGCAGTTCTTC. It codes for CASSTLGLAGDNEQFF.

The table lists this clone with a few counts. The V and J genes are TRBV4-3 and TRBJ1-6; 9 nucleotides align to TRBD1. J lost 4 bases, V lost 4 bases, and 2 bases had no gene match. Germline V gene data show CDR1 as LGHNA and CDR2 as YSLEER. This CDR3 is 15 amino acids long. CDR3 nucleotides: TGCGCCAGCAGCCGGGACAGGGCATATAATTCACCCCTCCACTTT. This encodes CASSRDRAYNSPLHF.

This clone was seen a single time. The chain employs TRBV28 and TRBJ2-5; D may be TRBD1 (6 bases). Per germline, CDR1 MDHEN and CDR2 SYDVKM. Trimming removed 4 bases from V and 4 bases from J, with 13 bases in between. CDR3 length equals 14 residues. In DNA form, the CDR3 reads TGTGCCAGCAGTTCACAGGGAATAAGAGAGACCCAGTACTTC. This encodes CASSSQGIRETQYF. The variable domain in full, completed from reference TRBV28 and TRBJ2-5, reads DVKVTQSSRYLVKRTGEKVFLECVQDMDHENMFWYRQDPGLGLRLIYFSYDVKMKEKGDIPEGYSVSREKKERFSLILESASTNQTSMYLCASSSQGIRETQYFGPGTRLLVL.

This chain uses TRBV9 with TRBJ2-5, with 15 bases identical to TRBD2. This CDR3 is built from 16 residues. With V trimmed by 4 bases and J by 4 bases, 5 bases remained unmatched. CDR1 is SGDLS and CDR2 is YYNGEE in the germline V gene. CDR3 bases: TGTGCCAGCAGCCCTCGGACTAGCGGGGGGGTAGAGACCCAGTACTTC. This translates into CASSPRTSGGVETQYF.

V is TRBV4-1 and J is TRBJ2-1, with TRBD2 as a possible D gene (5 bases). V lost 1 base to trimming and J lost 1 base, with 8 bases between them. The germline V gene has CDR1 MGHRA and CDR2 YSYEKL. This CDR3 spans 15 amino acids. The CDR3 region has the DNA TGCGCCAGCAGCCAAGTTCTAGCATCCTACAATGAGCAGTTCTTC. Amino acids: CASSQVLASYNEQFF.

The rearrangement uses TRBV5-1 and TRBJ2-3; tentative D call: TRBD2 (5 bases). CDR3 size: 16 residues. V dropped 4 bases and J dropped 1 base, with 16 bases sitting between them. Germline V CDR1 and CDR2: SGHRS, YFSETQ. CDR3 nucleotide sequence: TGCGCCAGCAGCAAGGGAGACCGTTTGGGCACAGATACGCAGTATTTT. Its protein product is CASSKGDRLGTDTQYF. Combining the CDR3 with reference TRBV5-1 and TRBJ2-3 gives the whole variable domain KAGVTQTPRYLIKTRGQQVTLSCSPISGHRSVSWYQQTPGQGLQFLFEYFSETQRNKGNFPGRFSGRQFSNSRSEMNVSTLELGDSALYLCASSKGDRLGTDTQYFGPGTRLTVL.

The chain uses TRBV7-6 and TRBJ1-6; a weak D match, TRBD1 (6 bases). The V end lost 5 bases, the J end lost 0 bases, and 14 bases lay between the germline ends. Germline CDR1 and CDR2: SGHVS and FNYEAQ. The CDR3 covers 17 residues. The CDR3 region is CASSPDRPSSYNSPLHF. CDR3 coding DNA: TGTGCCAGCAGCCCTGACAGGCCCAGCTCCTATAATTCACCCCTCCACTTT.